A single T cell receptor beta chain is shown here with its context. Antigen unknown. Template for every sorted-subset replicate PCR totaled approximately 0.2 ug DNA, about 30,000 T cell genomes. Generated by immunoSEQ multiplex PCR, the TCRdb table keeps only in-frame clones and is missing some. Of about 2 million clones listed, about 95% are singletons. These data come from a study of shared clonotypes between healthy human individuals. Overall study context: CD4 naive cells filled three plates per donor, CD4 memory three, CD8 naive two and CD8 memory one. Whole-study findings and limits: Clonotype sharing levels among donors were expected to vary with sequencing depth. Shared clonotypes: roughly 4.7% naive CD4, 3.5% to 4% naive CD8, 2% to 2.5% memory CD4, about 0.4% memory CD8.

CDR1 and CDR2 (germline): SNHLY, FYNNEI. V shed 4 bases and J shed 5 bases, with 8 bases lying between them. The CDR3 runs 12 residues. J is TRBJ1-2 and V is TRBV2, with D unresolved. The TCR sequence derives from a young man in good health. Sequenced input: naive CD4+ T cells sorted from blood. As to subset: CD45RA+ positively selected. The CDR3 loop is CASSVQVYGYTF. CDR3 coding DNA: TGTGCCAGCAGTGTCCAGGTTTATGGCTACACCTTC.